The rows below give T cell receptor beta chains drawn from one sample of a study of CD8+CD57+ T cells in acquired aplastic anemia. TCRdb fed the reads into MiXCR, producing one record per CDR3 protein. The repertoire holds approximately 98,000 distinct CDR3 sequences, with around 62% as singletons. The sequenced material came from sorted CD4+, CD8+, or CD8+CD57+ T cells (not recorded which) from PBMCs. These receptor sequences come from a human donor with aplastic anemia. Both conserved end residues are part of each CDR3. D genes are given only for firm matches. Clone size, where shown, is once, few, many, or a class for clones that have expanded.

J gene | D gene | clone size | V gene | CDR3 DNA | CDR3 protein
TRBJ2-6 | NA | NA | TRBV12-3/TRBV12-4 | TGTGCCAGCAGTCCAGGGGTCGGGGGGGCCAACGTCCTGACTTTC | CASSPGVGGANVLTF
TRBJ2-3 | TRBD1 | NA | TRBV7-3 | TGTGCCAGCAGCCCATCACAGGGGCCAGATACGCAGTATTTT | CASSPSQGPDTQYF
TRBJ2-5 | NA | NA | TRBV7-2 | TGTGCCAGCAGCGCCCGGGCCCAGCCCCCGCAGGAGACCCAGTACTTC | CASSARAQPPQETQYF
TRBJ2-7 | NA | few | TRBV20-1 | TGCAGTGCTAGAGATCCGAGCATCGGGCAGTACTTC | CSARDPSIGQYF
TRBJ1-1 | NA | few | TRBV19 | TGTGCCAGTGGGATCGGGAGAGAAGCTTTCTTT | CASGIGREAFF
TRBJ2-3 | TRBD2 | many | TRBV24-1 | TGTGCCACCAGTGTGGGGGGGGTCGCAGATACGCAGTATTTT | CATSVGGVADTQYF
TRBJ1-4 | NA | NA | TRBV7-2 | TGTGCCAGCAGCCTGAGCAGGGGATATAATGAAAAACTGTTTTTT | CASSLSRGYNEKLFF
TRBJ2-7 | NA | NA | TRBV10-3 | TGTGCCATCAGTGATCCTAGCGCAAGGGAGACCTACGAGCAGTACTTC | CAISDPSARETYEQYF
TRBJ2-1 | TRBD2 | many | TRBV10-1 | TGCGCCAGCAGTGAGGGACTAGCGGGGAGCTCCTACAATGAGCAGTTCTTC | CASSEGLAGSSYNEQFF
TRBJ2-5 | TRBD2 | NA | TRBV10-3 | TGTGCCATTTCGGCGGGGGGAACGGGAGAGACCCAGTACTTC | CAISAGGTGETQYF
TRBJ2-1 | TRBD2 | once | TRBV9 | TGTGCCAGCAGCTTAGAGCCAGCGGGGGGCCGGGGGAATGAGCAGTTCTTC | CASSLEPAGGRGNEQFF
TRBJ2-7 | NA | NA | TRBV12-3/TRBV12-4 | TGTGCCAGCCATGAGGTGGGGGGCGGTGGGGAGCAGTACTTC | CASHEVGGGGEQYF
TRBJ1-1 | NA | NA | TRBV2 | TGTGCCAGCAGGGCGGGGGGGGAATCTTTCTTT | CASRAGGESFF
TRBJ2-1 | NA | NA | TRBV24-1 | TGTGCCACTGAAAGGGGGGGAGATACCTACAATGAGCAGTTCTTC | CATERGGDTYNEQFF
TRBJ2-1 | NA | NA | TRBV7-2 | TGTGCCAGCAGCTTACGCGTTGGTGAGCAGTTCTTC | CASSLRVGEQFF
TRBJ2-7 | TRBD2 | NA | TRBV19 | TGTGCCAGTAGTATGGGACTAGCGGACTCCTACGAGCAGTACTTC | CASSMGLADSYEQYF
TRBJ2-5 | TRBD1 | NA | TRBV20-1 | TGCAGTGCTAGTACGCAGGGGGCTAGACAAGAGACCCAGTACTTC | CSASTQGARQETQYF
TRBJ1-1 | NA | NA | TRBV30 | TGTGCCTGGACCCAGGGTATGGGGAACACTGAAGCTTTCTTT | CAWTQGMGNTEAFF
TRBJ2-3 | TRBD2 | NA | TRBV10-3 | TGTGCCATCAGTGGCCTGACTAGCGGGGGTTCTAGCACAGATACGCAGTATTTT | CAISGLTSGGSSTDTQYF
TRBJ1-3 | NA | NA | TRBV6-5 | TGTGCCAGCAGTTACAGGAGCTCTGGAAACACCATATATTTT | CASSYRSSGNTIYF
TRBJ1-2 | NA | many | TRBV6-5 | TGTGCCAGCAGTTACGGGGAAGGCAGCAACTATGGCTACACCTTC | CASSYGEGSNYGYTF
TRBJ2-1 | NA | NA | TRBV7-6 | TGTGCCAGCACCCTTAGTGGGGACGGGAACAATGAGCAGTTCTTC | CASTLSGDGNNEQFF
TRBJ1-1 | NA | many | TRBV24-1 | TGTGCCACCAGTGATGCGGGGGGGGAGCATGAAGCTTTCTTT | CATSDAGGEHEAFF
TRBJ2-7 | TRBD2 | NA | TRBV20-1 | TGCAGTGCTAGCGGGAGGGCCTACGAGCAGTACTTC | CSASGRAYEQYF
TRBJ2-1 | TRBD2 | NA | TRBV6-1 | TGTGCCAGCTCACGAGCGGGGGTCTACAATGAGCAGTTCTTC | CASSRAGVYNEQFF
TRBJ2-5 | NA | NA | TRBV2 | TGTGCCAGCAGAGACAGAGCAGAGACCCAGTACTTC | CASRDRAETQYF
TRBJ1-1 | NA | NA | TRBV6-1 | TGTGCCAGCAGCCGCCAAGGGGGGCTAGGGACTGAGGCTTTCTTT | CASSRQGGLGTEAFF
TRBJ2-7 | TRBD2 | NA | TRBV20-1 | TGCAGTGCTAGACCTGGACTAGCGAAGGCCTACGAGCAGTACTTC | CSARPGLAKAYEQYF
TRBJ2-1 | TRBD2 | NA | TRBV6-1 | TGTGCCAGCAGTGCGGGACTAGCGGACTACAATGAGCAGTTCTTC | CASSAGLADYNEQFF
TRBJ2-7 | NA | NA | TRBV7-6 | TGTGCCAGCAGCTCCGGGGTAGTGAGTGTCGGGCAGTACTTC | CASSSGVVSVGQYF
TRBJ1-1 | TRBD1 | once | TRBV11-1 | TGTGCCAGCAGCTCCCGCTCAGGGGGCAGGAACACTGAAGCTTTCTTT | CASSSRSGGRNTEAFF
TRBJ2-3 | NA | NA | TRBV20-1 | TGCAGTGCTTCCCGCCCTTCCTGGCCGGGGACAGATACGCAGTATTTT | CSASRPSWPGTDTQYF
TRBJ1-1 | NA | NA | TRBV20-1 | TGCAGTGCTAGAGATACAGGCCTGTACACTGAAGCTTTCTTT | CSARDTGLYTEAFF
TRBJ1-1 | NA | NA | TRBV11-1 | TGTGCCAGCAGCCTCATGACAGGGAACACTGAAGCTTTCTTT | CASSLMTGNTEAFF
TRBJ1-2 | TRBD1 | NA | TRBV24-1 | TGTGCCACCAGTGATCCTGGACAGGGTAACTATGGCTACACCTTC | CATSDPGQGNYGYTF
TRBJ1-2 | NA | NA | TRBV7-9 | TGTGCCAGCAGCCCGACGGGATGGGACTACACCTTC | CASSPTGWDYTF
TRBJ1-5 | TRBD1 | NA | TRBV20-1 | TGCAGTGCTAGAGATCGAAGACAGGGAGGCCAGCCCCAGCATTTT | CSARDRRQGGQPQHF
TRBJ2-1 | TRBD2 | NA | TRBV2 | TGTGCCAGCACCTACGGCGGGGGGTGCAATGAGCAGTTCTTC | CASTYGGGCNEQFF
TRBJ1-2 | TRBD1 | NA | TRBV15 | TGTGCTACCAGCTCACGACAGGGGGCAAGGGGCTACACCTTC | CATSSRQGARGYTF
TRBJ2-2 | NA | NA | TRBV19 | TGTGCCAGTAGTGAGAGGGGTGGTACCGGGGAGCTGTTTTTT | CASSERGGTGELFF
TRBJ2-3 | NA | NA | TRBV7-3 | TGTGCCAGCAGCCCGTACGAAGGGGGGTCTGCGCAGTATTTT | CASSPYEGGSAQYF
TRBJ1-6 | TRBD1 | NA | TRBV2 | TGTGCCAGCAGATTCCCGGGACAGACCTATTCACCCCTCCACTTT | CASRFPGQTYSPLHF
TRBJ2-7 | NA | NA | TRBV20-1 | TGCAGTGCTAGTCTAGGGTGGGCAAATATTGCCTACGAGCAGTACTTC | CSASLGWANIAYEQYF
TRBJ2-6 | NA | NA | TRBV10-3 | TGTGCCATCAGTGAGTCTAGGGGGGCCTCTGGGGCCAACGTCCTGACTTTC | CAISESRGASGANVLTF
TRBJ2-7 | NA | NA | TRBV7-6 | TGTGCCAGCAGCCGAGCGACAGGATCCTACGAGCAGTACTTC | CASSRATGSYEQYF
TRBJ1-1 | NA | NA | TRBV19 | TGTGCCAGTAGTCCTCGTGCCACTGAAGCTTTCTTT | CASSPRATEAFF
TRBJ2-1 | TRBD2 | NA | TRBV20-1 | TGCAGTGCTATCGAACGGGGTAGCGGGAGATACAATGAGCAGTCCTTC | CSAIERGSGRYNEQSF
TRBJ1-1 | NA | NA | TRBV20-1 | TGCAGTGCTAGAAGGTTACACAACACTGAAGCTTTCTTT | CSARRLHNTEAFF
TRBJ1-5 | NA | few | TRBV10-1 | TGCGCCAGCAGTGAGTCGTTTCAACAGCCCCAGCATTTT | CASSESFQQPQHF
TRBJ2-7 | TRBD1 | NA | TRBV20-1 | TGCAGTGCTAGTGAGGGGGCAATTGGCGAGCAGTACTTC | CSASEGAIGEQYF
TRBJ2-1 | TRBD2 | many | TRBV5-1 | TGCGCCAGCAGCTTGGTCCTAGCGGCATACAATGAGCAGTTCTTC | CASSLVLAAYNEQFF
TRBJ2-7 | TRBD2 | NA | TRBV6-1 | TGTGCCAGCAGGACTAGCGGGGGCGACAGCTCCTACGAGCAGTACTTC | CASRTSGGDSSYEQYF
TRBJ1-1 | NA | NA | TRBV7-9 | TGTGCCAGCAGCTTAGGCCTGACGAACACTGAAGCTTTCTTT | CASSLGLTNTEAFF
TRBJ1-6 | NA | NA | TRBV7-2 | TGTGCCAGCAGGAAGGATTCACCCCTCCACTTT | CASRKDSPLHF
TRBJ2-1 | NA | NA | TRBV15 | TGTGCCACCAGTGATCCCGGGACTCATGAGCAGTTCTTC | CATSDPGTHEQFF
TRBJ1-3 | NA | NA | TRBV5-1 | TGCGCCAGCAGCTTGGTCTGGGGGCCAGGAAACACCATATATTTT | CASSLVWGPGNTIYF
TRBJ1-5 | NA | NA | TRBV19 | TGTGCCAGTAGTCAAGGGGTCTCTAGCAATCAGCCCCAGCATTTT | CASSQGVSSNQPQHF
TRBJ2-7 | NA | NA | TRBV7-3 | TGTGCCAGCAGCTTAGGGGTCTTAGAGCAGTACTTC | CASSLGVLEQYF
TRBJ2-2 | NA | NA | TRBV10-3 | TGTGCCATCAGTGATATATTGGCTCTCACCGGGGAGCTGTTTTTT | CAISDILALTGELFF
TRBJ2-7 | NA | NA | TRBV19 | TGTGCCAGTAGGCCTAGGACAGATTCCTACGAGCAGTACTTC | CASRPRTDSYEQYF